A selection of T cell receptor beta chains follows, all from one sample in a study of cytomegalovirus exposure and HLA in healthy donors. Sequenced by immunoSEQ multiplex PCR; TCRdb stores in-frame clones only, minus some. The profile shows 150,000 to 160,000 clones, around 80% of them singletons. The sample consisted of PBMCs. Receptors were obtained from a woman aged 40 to 55 in good health and CMV-seronegative. CDR3s include the opening cysteine and the closing phenylalanine or tryptophan. A D gene is named only where the DNA matches it firmly. Clone size appears in some rows only: once, few, many, or a class for an expanded clone.

V	J	D	length	size	DNA	CDR3
TRBV5-5	TRBJ1-5	NA	14	few	TGTGCCAGCAGCTTCGAGGGGGGCAATCAGCCCCAGCATTTT	CASSFEGGNQPQHF
TRBV28	TRBJ2-3	NA	11	NA	TGTGCCAGCAGTCCCATGGATACGCAGTATTTT	CASSPMDTQYF
TRBV7-8	TRBJ2-6	NA	17	few	TGTGCCAGCAGCTTTGGGGGCGGAAACTCTGGGGCCAACGTCCTGACTTTC	CASSFGGGNSGANVLTF
TRBV5-4	TRBJ1-1	TRBD1	12	once	TGTGCCAGCGGACAGGGCAACACTGAAGCTTTCTTT	CASGQGNTEAFF
TRBV6-5	TRBJ2-2	NA	14	NA	TGTGCCAGCAAACCGGGGGGCAACACCGGGGAGCTGTTTTTT	CASKPGGNTGELFF
TRBV5-1	TRBJ2-3	TRBD2	16	NA	TGCGCCAGCAGCTCCGGACTAGCGGGGGGCACAGATACGCAGTATTTT	CASSSGLAGGTDTQYF
TRBV6-6	TRBJ1-1	NA	14	NA	TGTGCCAGCAGTACTCCGGGAGCGTTGGCTGAAGCTTTCTTT	CASSTPGALAEAFF
TRBV7-9	TRBJ2-6	TRBD1	18	NA	TGTGCCAGCAGCTCACGGACAGGGGGGGTCTCTGGGGCCAACGTCCTGACTTTC	CASSSRTGGVSGANVLTF
TRBV29-1	TRBJ1-1	NA	13	NA	TGCAGCGTTCACAGGGATGAGAACACTGAAGCTTTCTTT	CSVHRDENTEAFF
TRBV4-1	TRBJ2-7	TRBD2	15	few	TGCGCCAGCAGCCAACCGGGACTAGGGTCTAACGAGCAGTACTTC	CASSQPGLGSNEQYF
TRBV5-1	TRBJ2-2	TRBD2	16	NA	TGCGCCAGCAGCCCTCGAGTAGCGGGAGCGGTCGGGGAGCTGTTTTTT	CASSPRVAGAVGELFF
TRBV28	TRBJ1-2	NA	15	NA	TGTGCCAGCAGTTTGAGTATGGGGGGGCGATATGGCTACACCTTC	CASSLSMGGRYGYTF
TRBV29-1	TRBJ1-5	NA	12	NA	TGCAGCGTTGCTCACGACAGTAAGCTCCAGCATTTT	CSVAHDSKLQHF
TRBV25-1	TRBJ1-1	NA	14	few	TGTGCCAGCAGTACGAGACTCTCGAACACTGAAGCTTTCTTT	CASSTRLSNTEAFF
TRBV10-3	TRBJ1-1	NA	15	NA	TGTGCCATCAGTCGGCTGGAAGGGGGTCAAGATGAAGCTTTCTTT	CAISRLEGGQDEAFF
TRBV6-6	TRBJ1-1	TRBD1	13	once	TGTGCCATGTCCGACAGGGAGAACACTGAAGCTTTCTTT	CAMSDRENTEAFF
TRBV6-4	TRBJ1-2	NA	13	NA	TGTGCCAGCAGTGACACCAGCGGCTATGGCTACACCTTC	CASSDTSGYGYTF